The clone carrying this T cell receptor (beta chain) came up many times. The antigen is not known. Treatment denoted: PENTA 11 planned treatment interruption arm or continuous ART arm. This sample was included in a study of HIV-infected children after antiretroviral therapy interruption. Study context: Most participating children were previously exposed to EBV and CMV. Study results and limitations: After treatment interruption started, naive CD4+ CDR3 overlap across time points dropped. Minor non-naive CD45RA+ populations, like EMRA or stem memory, might contaminate naive sorts.

V lost 1 base and J lost 6; bases outside the gene matches: 4. Germline V gene lookup returns CDR1 DFQATT and CDR2 SNEGSKA (reference sequence). CDR3 length equals 13 residues. The TCR library was built from RNA with a 3' RACE protocol and unique molecular identifiers. TCRdb reanalysed the 3' RACE reads using MiXCR and keeps one entry per CDR3 protein. The sample yields under 50,000 distinct CDR3 sequences, around 4.1% seen once. Sequencing was performed on CD45RA+ CD4+ T cells from PBMCs, pooled from several time points, taken from a donor given antiretroviral therapy, either interrupted or continuous. Subset specified: naive CD4+ CD45RA+ CD45RO- T cells. The sequence derives from a pool of human donors with HIV. The chain combines TRBV20-1 with TRBJ1-1; 8 nucleotides line up with TRBD1. The CDR3 DNA reads TGCAGTGCTAGAGTACAGGGGGTCCCTGAAGCTTTCTTT. Its translation is CSARVQGVPEAFF.